Presented here are 31 T cell receptor beta chains from one specimen sequenced in a study of T-cell memory formation after mild COVID-19. Each CDR3 protein is one row after TCRdb ran MiXCR on the 5' RACE reads. Here the sample spans over 500,000 distinct CDR3 sequences, 15% to 20% being singletons. The sequencing sample was made of PBMCs or a T cell subset sorted from them (not recorded which). The receptor set was obtained from an adult woman who had mild COVID-19 (a few samples of this study predate the infection). Cell type and time point are not known.

The chain links TRBV7-2 to TRBJ1-1; D may be TRBD1 (5 bases). Per germline, CDR1 SGHTA and CDR2 FQGNSA. This CDR3 is 15 amino acids long. V lost 1 base and J 7 bases, leaving 16 bases between the germline ends. CDR3 region: CASSLDDIARVEAFF. CDR3 in DNA: TGTGCCAGCAGCTTAGACGATATAGCCAGGGTTGAAGCTTTCTTT. The whole variable domain, filled in from reference TRBV7-2 and TRBJ1-1, reads GAGVSQSPSNKVTEKGKDVELRCDPISGHTALYWYRQSLGQGLEFLIYFQGNSAPDKSGLPSDRFSAERTGGSVSTLTIQRTQQEDSAVYLCASSLDDIARVEAFFGQGTRLTVV.

This clonotype was counted only a few times. The V and J genes are TRBV12-3 or TRBV12-4 and TRBJ1-1; 9 bases map to TRBD1. CDR3 length equals 18 residues. The V and J ends lost 1 base and 0 bases, in that order; junction bases with no gene match: 9. The CDR3 region is CASSLVFNRGPVNTEAFF. The CDR3 region has the DNA TGTGCCAGCAGTTTAGTTTTTAACAGGGGGCCGGTGAACACTGAAGCTTTCTTT.

The J gene is TRBJ1-6, the V gene TRBV7-3; D is undetermined. The V end lost 5 bases, the J end lost 7 bases, and 15 bases lay between the germline ends. Germline-derived CDR1 and CDR2 are SGHTA and FQGTGA. This CDR3 comprises 15 residues. The CDR3 is CASSEKGRLNSPLHF. The CDR3 DNA reads as TGTGCCAGCAGCGAAAAGGGCAGACTGAATTCACCCCTCCACTTT.

The gene calls are TRBV2 and TRBJ1-1, with TRBD1 identical over 9 bases. Per germline, CDR1 SNHLY and CDR2 FYNNEI. The junction had 6 bases not matched to a gene; V was cut back by 7 bases and J by 3 bases. CDR3 length equals 14 residues. This CDR3 reads CASTSDRGDTEAFF. The CDR3 coding sequence is TGTGCCAGCACCTCCGACAGGGGGGACACTGAAGCTTTCTTT.

There are many counts of this clonotype. The chain recombines TRBV24-1 with TRBJ2-7; no clear D gene. The CDR3 has 11 amino acids. V was cut by 1 base and J by 4 bases, with 1 base left in between. The germline gives CDR1 KGHDR, CDR2 SFDVKD. The CDR3 here is CATSDLYEQYF. CDR3 coding DNA: TGTGCCACCAGTGATTTATACGAGCAGTACTTC.

The chain links TRBV5-1 to TRBJ2-6; perhaps D is TRBD1 or TRBD2 (5 bases each). The V end lost 3 bases, the J end lost 4 bases, and 14 bases lay between the germline ends. The CDR3 contains 16 residues. Per the germline V gene, CDR1 is SGHRS and CDR2 is YFSETQ. The CDR3 loop is CASSSRGATGANVLTF. DNA for the CDR3: TGCGCCAGCAGCTCGCGAGGGGCTACCGGGGCCAACGTCCTGACTTTC.

This clonotype was found a few times. The chain combines TRBV29-1 with TRBJ1-2; a possible D gene is TRBD1 (5 bases). Germline assignment: CDR1 SQVTM and CDR2 ANQGSEA. CDR3 length: 14 residues. V dropped 4 bases and J dropped 0 bases, with 12 bases sitting between them. The CDR3 sequence is CSVVRQGANYGYTF. In nucleotides, the CDR3 is TGCAGCGTTGTGAGGCAGGGAGCTAACTATGGCTACACCTTC.

This chain joins TRBV9 and TRBJ2-2; TRBD2 matches at 9 bases. Germline assignment: CDR1 SGDLS and CDR2 YYNGEE. After removal of 3 bases from V and 4 bases from J, the junction contained 4 bases not matched to a gene. The CDR3 is 15 amino acids. In DNA, the CDR3 is TGTGCCAGCAGCGCCAAACTAGCGGGCACCGGGGAGCTGTTTTTT. This encodes CASSAKLAGTGELFF. Looking up the rest from reference TRBV9 and TRBJ2-2 gives the full variable domain: DSGVTQTPKHLITATGQRVTLRCSPRSGDLSVYWYQQSLDQGLQFLIQYYNGEERAKGNILERFSAQQFPDLHSELNLSSLELGDSALYFCASSAKLAGTGELFFGEGSRLTVL.

This chain connects TRBV7-6 to TRBJ2-7; 7 bases agree with TRBD1. There are 14 residues in the CDR3. Germline V gene lookup returns CDR1 SGHVS and CDR2 FNYEAQ. Losses at the gene ends were 4 bases for V and 6 bases for J; bases not matched to a gene: 9. CDR3 nucleotide sequence: TGTGCCAGCAGCTCCCTCACAGGGGCGAGCGAGCAGTACTTC. The encoded protein is CASSSLTGASEQYF.

The chain has TRBV7-2 and TRBJ2-7; a possible D gene is TRBD2 (6 bases). Trimming stripped 5 bases from V and 3 bases from J, with 20 bases between. This CDR3 region has 16 residues. Germline V gene lookup returns CDR1 SGHTA and CDR2 FQGNSA. The CDR3, as DNA: TGTGCCAGCAGCCCCCAAGGGATTAGCGGATACTACGAGCAGTACTTC. Amino acids: CASSPQGISGYYEQYF.

J is TRBJ1-6 and V is TRBV20-1; D perhaps matches TRBD1 (6 bases). Germline loops: CDR1 DFQATT, CDR2 SNEGSKA (reference sequence). The CDR3 is 15 residues long. V dropped 0 bases and J dropped 6 bases, with 12 bases sitting between them. The chain's CDR3 is CSAREIQGGNSPLHF. The CDR3 bases are TGCAGTGCTAGAGAGATACAGGGCGGTAATTCACCCCTCCACTTT.

The chain employs TRBV7-2 and TRBJ1-2; 7 nucleotides match TRBD1. J was trimmed by 5 bases and V by 3 bases; bases with no gene match: 6. CDR1 and CDR2 (germline): SGHTA, FQGNSA. The CDR3 runs 14 residues. The CDR3 DNA reads TGTGCCAGCAGCTTCCCAGGGGGTATATATGGCTACACCTTC. It yields the protein CASSFPGGIYGYTF.

This clonotype was seen only a few times. This chain links TRBV24-1 with TRBJ2-1; 8 bases match TRBD1. J gave up 7 bases and V 3 bases, and 10 bases lay outside the gene matches. Germline V gives CDR1 KGHDR, CDR2 SFDVKD. The CDR3 runs 16 residues. CDR3 sequence: CATSDPAGTGRNEQFF. The CDR3 nucleotides are TGTGCCACCAGTGATCCTGCGGGGACAGGTAGAAATGAGCAGTTCTTC.

This chain connects TRBV5-1 to TRBJ2-5; 11 bases are a match to TRBD2. The V and J ends lost 5 bases and 1 base, in that order; junction bases with no gene match: 10. There are 17 residues in the CDR3. Germline CDR1 and CDR2: SGHRS and YFSETQ. The CDR3 reads CASSPWGLAGGQETQYF. DNA for the CDR3: TGCGCCAGCAGTCCATGGGGGCTAGCGGGGGGCCAAGAGACCCAGTACTTC.

J is TRBJ2-1 and V is TRBV6-2 or TRBV6-3, with 7 bases fitting TRBD2. The length of the CDR3 is 14 residues. Germline-derived CDR1 and CDR2 are MNHEY and SVGEGT. Losses at the gene ends were 2 bases for V and 9 bases for J; bases not matched to a gene: 7. This CDR3 reads CASSYRGGSAEQFF. CDR3 coding DNA: TGTGCCAGCAGTTACCGTGGCGGGAGTGCTGAGCAGTTCTTC.

This clonotype was counted only a few times. The chain joins TRBV6-5 to TRBJ2-5; TRBD1 aligns across 11 bases. The germline V gene encodes CDR1 MNHEY and CDR2 SVGAGI. The ends lost 6 bases at V and 1 base at J; junction bases unmatched: 7. CDR3 length: 16 residues. The CDR3 sequence is CASRRGQGAPQETQYF. The CDR3 nucleotides read TGTGCCAGCAGACGCGGACAGGGGGCACCCCAAGAGACCCAGTACTTC.

This clonotype was observed a few times. This chain connects TRBV5-5 to TRBJ1-4; 8 bases agree with TRBD1. V was clipped by 3 bases and J by 7 bases; unmatched bases: 5. Germline V gene sequence: CDR1 SGHKS, CDR2 YYEKEE (reference sequence). This CDR3 has 14 amino acids. The CDR3: CASSSGQAVEKLFF. The CDR3, as DNA: TGTGCCAGCAGCTCGGGACAGGCGGTTGAAAAACTGTTTTTT.

V is TRBV5-1 and J is TRBJ2-1; tentative D call: TRBD2 (7 bases). Looked up from germline, CDR1 is SGHRS and CDR2 is YFSETQ. Trimming stripped 4 bases from V and 3 bases from J, with 17 bases between. The CDR3 covers 16 residues. The CDR3 bases are TGCGCCAGCAGCCCGGTGCAGGGGAGGGGCTACAATGAGCAGTTCTTC. This gives the protein CASSPVQGRGYNEQFF.

This clonotype came up a few times. V and J are TRBV29-1 and TRBJ2-1; TRBD1 agrees at 11 bases. Looked up from germline, CDR1 is SQVTM and CDR2 is ANQGSEA. Germline trimming cut 4 bases from V and 0 bases from J; bases unmatched to any gene: 2. The CDR3 runs 15 residues. CDR3 nucleotides: TGCAGCGTTGCGGGGACAGGGGGCTCCTACAATGAGCAGTTCTTC. This sequence encodes CSVAGTGGSYNEQFF.

V and J are TRBV29-1 and TRBJ2-3; 8 bases are a match to TRBD2. With V trimmed by 1 base and J by 0 bases, 12 bases remained unmatched. Germline CDR1 SQVTM, CDR2 ANQGSEA. The length of the CDR3 is 18 residues. CDR3 sequence reads: CSVEAGGLSGGSTDTQYF. The CDR3 DNA reads TGCAGCGTTGAAGCTGGGGGCCTCAGCGGGGGAAGCACAGATACGCAGTATTTT.

This clonotype was seen a few times. This chain uses TRBV20-1 with TRBJ1-2; weak D call: TRBD1 (6 bases). CDR3 length: 14 residues. The V end lost 4 bases, the J end lost 3 bases, and 15 bases lay between the germline ends. CDR1 and CDR2 from the germline V gene are DFQATT and SNEGSKA (reference sequence). Here the CDR3 DNA reads TGCAGTGCTACCCACCCCAGGGGATACTATGGCTACACCTTC. Its translation: CSATHPRGYYGYTF.

The CDR3 bases are TGTGCCAGCAGCTCCCAGGGGGCGGTTAGCAATCAGCCCCAGCATTTT. It is translated as CASSSQGAVSNQPQHF. The chain uses TRBV7-2 and TRBJ1-5; 8 bases map to TRBD1. Germline assignment: CDR1 SGHTA and CDR2 FQGNSA. The CDR3 is made up of 16 amino acids. The V segment lost 4 bases and the J segment 0 bases; nucleotides outside the gene matches: 5. The full variable domain, with the rest looked up from reference TRBV7-2 and TRBJ1-5, is GAGVSQSPSNKVTEKGKDVELRCDPISGHTALYWYRQSLGQGLEFLIYFQGNSAPDKSGLPSDRFSAERTGGSVSTLTIQRTQQEDSAVYLCASSSQGAVSNQPQHFGDGTRLSIL.

This clonotype came up a few times. This sequence joins TRBV7-9 and TRBJ1-6; possibly TRBD1 for D (6 bases). Trimming cost V 4 bases and J 9 bases, with 16 bases left between them. CDR1 and CDR2 from the germline V gene are SEHNR and FQNEAQ (reference sequence). The CDR3 loop spans 15 amino acids. The DNA for the CDR3 is TGTGCCAGCAGCTCCAACACAGGGTGGGGTTCACCCCTCCACTTT. Its protein product is CASSSNTGWGSPLHF.

This clonotype was seen more than once but under ten times. The V gene is TRBV12-3 or TRBV12-4, the J gene TRBJ1-3; D gene unclear. The CDR3 runs 16 residues. Deletions cut 6 bases from V and 0 bases from J, with 15 bases between. CDR3: CASRHGRLSSGNTIYF. CDR3 DNA: TGTGCCAGCAGGCACGGACGGCTGAGCTCTGGAAACACCATATATTTT.

The chain joins TRBV7-2 to TRBJ1-5; D is uncertain. The CDR3 has 13 amino acids. Trimming took off 4 bases at V and 5 bases at J, with 9 bases between the two ends. The V gene's germline CDR1 is SGHTA and CDR2 FQGNSA. The CDR3 region has the DNA TGTGCCAGCAGCTCTCAATATTATCAGCCCCAGCATTTT. The encoded protein is CASSSQYYQPQHF.

This clonotype was seen once. V gene TRBV6-5 combines with J gene TRBJ2-3; D may be TRBD1 (5 bases). Germline V gene sequence: CDR1 MNHEY, CDR2 SVGAGI. V was clipped by 6 bases and J by 2 bases, with 15 bases between them. This CDR3 spans 15 amino acids. The CDR3 bases are TGTGCCAGCAGCCAAGGATGGGGCATCACAGATACGCAGTATTTT. Translated: CASSQGWGITDTQYF.

There are a few counts of this clonotype. CDR3 loop: CASSLPGQGDNEQYF. The CDR3 bases are TGTGCCAGCAGCTTGCCGGGACAGGGTGATAACGAGCAGTACTTC. The chain couples TRBV5-4 to TRBJ2-7, with 9 bases that match TRBD1. The junction had 7 bases not matched to a gene; V was cut back by 1 base and J by 5 bases. The CDR3 length is 15 residues. The germline V gene has CDR1 SGHNT and CDR2 YYREEE (reference sequence).

This chain connects TRBV6-1 to TRBJ2-2, with D unclear. This CDR3 is 16 amino acids long. The ends were cut back, 4 bases at V and 7 bases at J, with 19 bases in the middle. Germline V gene sequence: CDR1 MNHNS, CDR2 SASEGT. The CDR3: CASSAALVDVGGELFF. CDR3 DNA sequence: TGTGCCAGCAGTGCAGCGCTAGTTGATGTGGGCGGGGAGCTGTTTTTT.

This clonotype was seen at least ten times. The DNA of the CDR3 is TGTGCCAGCAGTCCCGGACAGGGCGGTTTGAGGGAGCAGTACTTC. It codes for CASSPGQGGLREQYF. V gene TRBV12-3 or TRBV12-4 combines with J gene TRBJ2-7; 8 bases are a match to TRBD1. Trimming took 5 bases from V and 7 from J; bases not matched to a gene: 13. CDR3 size: 15 residues.

J is TRBJ2-7 and V is TRBV9; D is uncertain. The CDR3 has 15 amino acids. The germline V gene encodes CDR1 SGDLS and CDR2 YYNGEE. The germline V and J ends were trimmed by 0 bases and 3 bases, with 13 bases remaining between them. In DNA, the CDR3 is TGTGCCAGCAGCGTAGCCTCCGGCCTTGGCTACGAGCAGTACTTC. It yields the protein CASSVASGLGYEQYF.

This clonotype was detected many times. The chain has TRBV6-5 and TRBJ1-1, with D unclear. There are 13 residues in the CDR3. The V gene lost 2 bases and the J gene lost 1 base, with 5 bases spanning the gap. Germline V gene data show CDR1 as MNHEY and CDR2 as SVGAGI. The CDR3 DNA reads TGTGCCAGCAGTTACGGTAGGAACACTGAAGCTTTCTTT. It translates to CASSYGRNTEAFF.